The TCR beta chain described here comes from a study of blood T cells in healthy people across ages (dated by TCRdb to 2015 to 2017). About the study as a whole: In model experiments, template switching captured roughly one uniquely barcoded TCR beta cDNA molecule for every two T cells. Two additional independent replicas of 1 million unique cDNA reads from the same blood draw were analyzed for two donors (one aged 18 to 29 and one aged 80 or older). The donors were divided into four age groups: young (average around 16 years), middle-aged (approximately 39), aged (approximately 62) and long-lived (about 79). The study measured age-related changes in TCR beta repertoire diversity using deep sequencing normalized with unique cDNA molecular identifiers. The investigation overall reported the following: Observed TCR beta diversity correlated strongly with the percentage of naive T cells measured by flow cytometry. As age increased, observed TCR beta diversity per million T cells dropped in a roughly linear way, and a significant reduction was already evident by age 40. Because profiling used bulk unsorted PBMCs, naive and antigen-experienced compartments could not be compared conclusively. Compared with the aged group, the long-lived group had more naive CD4+ T cells, fewer expanded clones and increased TCR diversity, a pattern suggesting age selection. Estimates of total diversity from one million sequenced T cells were regarded as lower bounds and underestimates. The CMV infection status of donors was not known, potentially confounding age-related changes in expanded clonotypes.

Donors were 39 systemically healthy Caucasian individuals from Russia aged roughly 6 to 100 years. Approximately 10 milliliters of peripheral blood were collected from each donor into EDTA-treated Vacutainer tubes. Ficoll-Paque density-gradient centrifugation was used to isolate PBMCs, with at least 7 million obtained per sample. Trizol reagent was used to extract total RNA from PBMCs, with at least 5 micrograms per sample. For every donor, an aliquot of PBMCs went through flow cytometry to measure the percentages of naive CD45RAhigh/CD27high T cells. V gives up 5 bases and J gives up 2 bases, and the segment between their germline ends measures 4 bases. CDR1 is given as MNHEY and CDR2 as SMNVEV, both from the germline V gene (reference sequence). The CDR3 covers 11 residues, taking in both the cysteine and the phenylalanine. Solely the CDR3 DNA is kept, with 33 bases framed from the first base. This clonotype was observed many times. This receptor's antigen is unknown. No much larger clone is present one base from it, and per-base qualities are unavailable.

Receptor libraries were prepared by 5' RACE. Sequencing was carried out with an Illumina HiSeq 2500. A second about 7 to 12 cycle PCR used a sample-barcoded 5' primer and a J-beta primer mix. A unique molecular identifier was introduced onto each TCR beta cDNA molecule by a template-switch 5' adaptor carrying 12 random nucleotides. Each sample yielded at least 2.5 million CDR3-containing paired-end reads. First-strand cDNA synthesis was performed from all RNA using the Mint cDNA synthesis kit, with priming by a TRBC-specific oligonucleotide. Following uracil-DNA glycosylase treatment, a first 18-cycle PCR with universal primers M1SS and BC2_uni_R was performed on all cDNA. Concerning the study's data processing: For normalization, 1 million high-quality reads were randomly selected from each sample, with every read carrying a distinct molecular identifier. Instead of being binned into consensus sequences, reads that shared molecular identifiers were thrown out. MiTCR, run with a Q25 quality threshold and the strictest error-elimination algorithm, handled CDR3 identification, clonotype clustering and error correction. A nonparametric unseen species model using Euler transformation provided a lower-bound estimate of total TCR beta diversity. TCRdb reprocessing: public reads trimmed at Q25 with fastp, clones called with MiXCR, in-frame beta chains kept. Rows matching on CDR3 protein sequence are summarized as one entry with the most common DNA and genes. Here the V and J calls rest on TCRdb's processing, not on the authors' analysis. The sample has more than 650,000 distinct CDR3 sequences on record, roughly 26% of them singletons. Under 3% of the sample lies in the top ten.

A further study also used this sample, focusing on T cells of mothers and their children. As that second paper reports: Donors were nine systemically healthy Caucasian individuals: three mothers and their six children. cDNA synthesis used all of the extracted RNA, with around 1.5 ug of RNA in each 15 ul reaction. In the second PCR, the M1S primer introduced both the sample barcodes and 2-4 random nucleotides. Over 9 million TCR beta CDR3 reads came from each mother, compared with approximately 3.1 million reads from each child. TCR recombination output is similarly shaped by thymic selection in related and unrelated pairs, with a minor effect exerted by inherited differences. Normalized repertoire overlap was always slightly but never significantly higher in related than unrelated mother-child pairs. With a sensitivity of approximately 96 clones per million clonotypes, no persistent microchimeric T cell clones were detected. The study used deep NGS to compare TCR beta repertoires of mothers and children, seeking features distinguishing related mother-child pairs from unrelated individuals. The mean age was around 40 +/- 4 years for the mothers and around 11 +/- 4 years for the children. Libraries were sequenced on Illumina HiSeq 2000 with 100+100 nt paired-end reads after adapter ligation with NEBNext reagents. To avoid cross-contamination, the mother libraries and the child libraries were prepared a month apart and sequenced in separate runs. For each donor, between 500,000 and 2,000,000 distinct TCR beta clonotypes were identified. Naive TCR beta clonotypes were estimated from low-frequency clonotypes matched to each donor's FACS-determined naive share, without sorting.

The sequence is built from TRBV27 and TRBJ2-7, with the identity of the D gene unclear. Material: blood. The clonotype was recovered from a boy aged 5 to 17 in good health. The CDR3 region has the sequence CASSTAYEQYF. In nucleotides, the sequence is TGTGCCAGCAGTACCGCCTACGAGCAGTACTTC.